A single sample is the source of the 25 T cell receptor beta chains below, sequenced in a study of blood T cell repertoires in COVID-19. The data were produced by immunoSEQ multiplex PCR, yet TCRdb's version contains in-frame clones alone and is incomplete. The sample lists about 73,000 clones; roughly 79% were seen once. Sequencing was carried out using peripheral blood. Source of these receptors: a woman in her sixties or seventies with acute or convalescent COVID-19.

This clone was counted a single time. V is TRBV13 and J is TRBJ2-3, with a tentative D call TRBD1 (5 bases). The CDR3 sequence is 14 residues long. V was clipped by 6 bases and J by 0 bases, with 10 bases between them. From germline, CDR1 is PRHDT and CDR2 FYEKMQ (reference sequence). Written as DNA, the CDR3 is TGTGCCAGCAGTCTAGGGGTCAGCACAGATACGCAGTATTTT. It encodes CASSLGVSTDTQYF.

The CDR3 DNA reads TGTGCCATCAGTGAGGGGGCTTTTACCGGGGAGCTGTTTTTT. Protein: CAISEGAFTGELFF. This chain links TRBV10-3 with TRBJ2-2; D might be TRBD1 (5 bases). Trimming took 2 bases from V and 5 from J, leaving 9 bases between them. The CDR3 sequence is 14 residues long. Per germline, CDR1 ENHRY and CDR2 SYGVKD.

The chain uses TRBV27 and TRBJ1-1; D uncertain. The length of the CDR3 is 12 residues. Germline V CDR1 and CDR2: MNHEY, SMNVEV (reference sequence). The V end lost 6 bases, the J end lost 5 bases, and 10 bases lay between the germline ends. This chain's CDR3 is CASSPAGTEAFF. As DNA, the CDR3 is TGTGCCAGCAGCCCCGCAGGTACTGAAGCTTTCTTT.

The chain employs TRBV18 and TRBJ2-6; a possible D gene is TRBD1 (6 bases). The V gene lost 6 bases and the J gene lost 0 bases, with 15 bases spanning the gap. The CDR3 loop spans 17 amino acids. Germline CDR1 is KGHSH and CDR2 is LQKENI. The CDR3 loop is CASSPRGGASGANVLTF. The DNA of the CDR3 is TGTGCCAGCTCGCCCAGAGGGGGTGCCTCTGGGGCCAACGTCCTGACTTTC. Complete variable domain (other parts from reference TRBV18 and TRBJ2-6): NAGVMQNPRHLVRRRGQEARLRCSPMKGHSHVYWYRQLPEEGLKFMVYLQKENIIDESGMPKERFSAEFPKEGPSILRIQQVVRGDSAAYFCASSPRGGASGANVLTFGAGSRLTVL.

The chain is built from TRBV11-3 and TRBJ2-7; a possible D gene is TRBD2 (5 bases). From germline, CDR1 is SGHNT and CDR2 YENEEA. Trimming took 5 bases from V and 5 from J, leaving 16 bases between them. The CDR3 covers 14 residues. CDR3 sequence reads: CASSTRTGSHEQYF. DNA of the CDR3: TGTGCCAGCAGCACCCGAACGGGGTCCCACGAGCAGTACTTC.

The chain joins TRBV7-2 to TRBJ1-2; maybe TRBD1 (5 bases). This CDR3 has 14 amino acids. CDR1 SGHTA and CDR2 FQGNSA come from the germline V gene. Trimming pared 4 bases from V and 8 bases from J, leaving 17 bases between. CDR3 amino acids: CASSSGGTASGYTF. CDR3 in DNA: TGTGCCAGCAGCTCTGGGGGGACCGCCTCCGGCTACACCTTC.

The chain carries TRBV6-5 and TRBJ2-1; perhaps TRBD2 as D (6 bases). Per the germline V gene, CDR1 is MNHEY and CDR2 is SVGAGI. V was clipped by 10 bases and J by 12 bases, with 22 bases between them. The CDR3 covers 13 residues. As DNA, the CDR3 is TGTGCCACCCTGCCGGGTAGAATGGAGGGGCAGTTCTTC. Translation: CATLPGRMEGQFF.

The J gene is TRBJ2-7, the V gene TRBV19; D is perhaps TRBD1 (5 bases). V gave up 3 bases and J gave up 0 bases, with 12 bases separating them. The germline gives CDR1 LNHDA, CDR2 SQIVND (reference sequence). The CDR3 length is 15 residues. CDR3 bases: TGTGCCAGTAGTATTTGGACACCCAACTCCTACGAGCAGTACTTC. Translated, it gives CASSIWTPNSYEQYF.

The chain couples TRBV7-8 to TRBJ1-1, with TRBD1 matching over 10 bases. CDR3 length equals 14 residues. Trimming cost V 5 bases and J 4 bases; bases outside gene matches: 4. The germline V gene has CDR1 SGHVS and CDR2 FQNEAQ. The CDR3 sequence: CASSTRQGATEAFF. CDR3 in DNA: TGTGCCAGCAGCACCCGACAGGGGGCCACTGAAGCTTTCTTT.

The V call is TRBV2, the J call TRBJ1-2; D is undetermined. Per the germline V gene, CDR1 is SNHLY and CDR2 is FYNNEI. There are 11 residues in the CDR3. V lost 7 bases and J lost 2, with 5 bases in between. This CDR3 reads CASNLNYGYTF. The CDR3 DNA is TGTGCCAGCAACTTGAACTATGGCTACACCTTC.

V and J are TRBV3-1 (or the pseudogene TRBV3-2) and TRBJ1-5; D is undetermined. The CDR3 is 12 residues long. The V end was cut by 4 bases, the J end by 4 bases, with 5 bases between. Germline lookup yields CDR1 LGHDT and CDR2 YNNKEL (reference sequence). Written as DNA, the CDR3 is TGTGCCAGCAGCCTCAGTAATCAGCCCCAGCATTTT. This gives the protein CASSLSNQPQHF.

This chain links TRBV4-2 with TRBJ2-1; 12 bases are a match to TRBD2. This CDR3 has 16 residues. The junction had 4 bases not matched to a gene; V was cut back by 0 bases and J by 7 bases. From germline, CDR1 is LGHNA and CDR2 YNFKEQ. The CDR3 loop reads CASSQDLTSGRNEQFF. CDR3 sequence (DNA): TGTGCCAGCAGCCAAGATCTGACTAGCGGGAGAAATGAGCAGTTCTTC.

The rearrangement joins TRBV5-1 to TRBJ1-2; 7 bases fit TRBD1. The germline gives CDR1 SGHRS, CDR2 YFSETQ. V trimming: 0 bases; J trimming: 0 bases; junction bases outside the gene matches: 5. CDR3 size: 16 residues. The CDR3 coding sequence is TGCGCCAGCAGCTTGGAGGACAGGAGAGCTAACTATGGCTACACCTTC. Its protein product is CASSLEDRRANYGYTF.

V gene TRBV18 combines with J gene TRBJ2-7, with 7 bases fitting TRBD1. The V segment lost 6 bases and the J segment 6 bases; nucleotides outside the gene matches: 14. The CDR3 has 15 residues. Germline V lookup: CDR1 KGHSH, CDR2 LQKENI. CDR3 amino acids: CASSLRTGASGEQYF. CDR3 nucleotide sequence: TGTGCCAGCTCCCTTAGGACAGGTGCGTCCGGCGAGCAGTACTTC. Based on the CDR3 plus reference TRBV18 and TRBJ2-7, the full variable domain is NAGVMQNPRHLVRRRGQEARLRCSPMKGHSHVYWYRQLPEEGLKFMVYLQKENIIDESGMPKERFSAEFPKEGPSILRIQQVVRGDSAAYFCASSLRTGASGEQYFGPGTRLTVT.

The chain joins TRBV9 to TRBJ2-7; TRBD2 is a possible D gene (6 bases). Between the trimmed V and J ends, which lost 3 bases and 6 bases, there was a span of 19 bases. CDR3 length: 15 residues. CDR1 SGDLS and CDR2 YYNGEE come from the germline V gene. In nucleotides, the CDR3 is TGTGCCAGCAGCGCGGGGACTGCCTCTAGCCTCGAGCAGTACTTC. Its translation: CASSAGTASSLEQYF.

This chain links TRBV2 with TRBJ1-2, with TRBD1 matching 7 bases. CDR1 is SNHLY, CDR2 FYNNEI, per germline. This CDR3 contains 14 residues. V lost 7 bases and J lost 0; bases outside the gene matches: 5. Written as DNA, the CDR3 is TGTGCCAGCACTAGGACAGGCCCTAACTATGGCTACACCTTC. It is translated as CASTRTGPNYGYTF.

Note on this clone: This sample also contains other DNA sequences that code for the same CDR3. This CDR3 is CASSLEELNTEAFF. As DNA, the CDR3 is TGTGCCAGCAGTTTGGAGGAATTGAACACTGAAGCTTTCTTT. The chain combines TRBV28 with TRBJ1-1; D is unclear. The CDR3 spans 14 residues. V was cut by 3 bases and J by 0 bases, with 8 bases left in between. Germline CDR1 reads MDHEN; CDR2 reads SYDVKM.

CDR3 loop: CASSPDTFYTDTQYF. The CDR3 DNA is TGTGCCAGCAGTCCGGACACCTTTTACACAGATACGCAGTATTTT. This chain links TRBV2 with TRBJ2-3; tentative D call: TRBD1 (5 bases). Trimming removed 5 bases at V and 2 bases at J, with 14 bases between. In germline, CDR1 is SNHLY, CDR2 FYNNEI. This CDR3 contains 15 residues.

J is TRBJ1-2 and V is TRBV18; 7 nucleotides align to TRBD1. The CDR3 sequence is 14 residues long. V trimming: 3 bases; J trimming: 0 bases; junction bases outside the gene matches: 1. The germline V gene has CDR1 KGHSH and CDR2 LQKENI. The CDR3: CASSPGQTNYGYTF. DNA for the CDR3: TGTGCCAGCTCACCGGGACAGACTAACTATGGCTACACCTTC.

This sequence joins TRBV11-2 and TRBJ2-1; 11 bases align to TRBD2. Germline V lookup: CDR1 SGHAT, CDR2 FQNNGV. There are 16 residues in the CDR3. The junction had 6 bases not matched to a gene; V was cut back by 3 bases and J by 5 bases. The DNA for the CDR3 is TGTGCCAGCAGCTTCAGGGGACTAGCGGTGAACAATGAGCAGTTCTTC. Residues: CASSFRGLAVNNEQFF.

This chain joins TRBV5-1 and TRBJ1-1; 9 bases are shared with TRBD1. The V and J ends lost 5 bases and 1 base, in that order; junction bases with no gene match: 6. Germline CDR1 and CDR2: SGHRS and YFSETQ. This CDR3 has 15 amino acids. CDR3 in DNA: TGCGCCAGCAGATTCGGACAGGGGACGAACACTGAAGCTTTCTTT. Translating gives CASRFGQGTNTEAFF.

The sample holds many counts of this clone. The chain links TRBV19 to TRBJ2-3; TRBD2 is a possible D gene (5 bases). Looked up from germline, CDR1 is LNHDA and CDR2 is SQIVND (reference sequence). CDR3 length equals 12 residues. Trimming took 8 bases from V and 2 from J, leaving 8 bases between them. CDR3 loop: CASADYTDTQYF. The CDR3 region has the DNA TGTGCCAGTGCCGACTACACAGATACGCAGTATTTT.

The chain carries TRBV29-1 and TRBJ1-5, with D unresolved. Per germline, CDR1 SQVTM and CDR2 ANQGSEA. The V gene lost 6 bases and the J gene lost 3 bases, with 12 bases spanning the gap. The CDR3 is made up of 13 amino acids. The CDR3 DNA reads as TGCAGCGTCCAGGCCGCGCCCAATCAGCCCCAGCATTTT. It yields the protein CSVQAAPNQPQHF.

The chain has TRBV28 and TRBJ2-7, with 10 bases fitting TRBD2. This CDR3 region has 16 residues. V shed 5 bases and J 6 bases; nucleotides not matched to a gene: 13. Germline CDR1 MDHEN, CDR2 SYDVKM. CDR3 residues: CASSPPGSGRSAEQYF. CDR3 nucleotide sequence: TGTGCCAGCAGTCCCCCGGGTAGCGGGAGGTCCGCCGAGCAGTACTTC.

The rearrangement joins TRBV6-5 to TRBJ2-5; D ambiguous. Germline values: CDR1 MNHEY, CDR2 SVGAGI. This CDR3 comprises 15 residues. V gave up 0 bases and J gave up 5 bases, with 13 bases separating them. CDR3 bases: TGTGCCAGCAGTTACTCGAATTCTCGGCGGGAGACCCAGTACTTC. Amino acids: CASSYSNSRRETQYF.